The present T cell receptor beta chain was sequenced within a study of blood T cell repertoires in COVID-19. Study overall: Acute and convalescent COVID-19 samples came from the United States, Italy and Spain. T cells, B-cell-depleted T cells, or PBMCs supplied cDNA or gDNA.

In the original analysis: Estimates of nucleated cell counts were drawn from the amplification of reference gene primers. The method was immunoSEQ multiplex PCR; TCRdb's version includes in-frame clones alone and lacks a portion of them. That table is the source of V, J and clone size, and D and trimming were worked out from the DNA. The sample has around 200,000 clones; 86% are singletons. The CDR3 contains 14 residues. Losses at the gene ends were 5 bases for V and 4 bases for J; bases not matched to a gene: 5. Per the germline V gene, CDR1 is SEHNR and CDR2 is FQNEAQ (reference sequence). This chain uses TRBV7-9 with TRBJ2-1; 7 bases fit TRBD1. The sequencing input was peripheral blood. This receptor was identified in an older man with active or convalescent COVID-19. CDR3 residues: CASSLQTGYNEQFF. CDR3 sequence (DNA): TGTGCCAGCAGCCTGCAGACAGGGTACAATGAGCAGTTCTTC.